The T cell receptor (beta chain) under discussion was sequenced for a study of blood T cell repertoires in COVID-19. V lost 0 bases and J lost 3; bases outside the gene matches: 3. CDR1 is SGHRS, CDR2 YFSETQ, per germline. This CDR3 region has 15 residues. Profiling relied on immunoSEQ multiplex PCR, and the TCRdb table lists in-frame clones only, not all of them. The sample has nearly 300,000 clones, 89% seen once. Those who participated ranged in age from 18 to 89 years and resided in some 24 US areas. Sample: PBMCs or T cells enriched from blood (not recorded which). The TCR was taken from a woman between 50 and 59 years old who had been exposed to COVID-19. The chain has TRBV5-1 and TRBJ2-5, with TRBD1 matching over 9 bases. The CDR3 spells CASSLEGTGKETQYF. DNA for the CDR3: TGCGCCAGCAGCTTGGAAGGGACAGGGAAAGAGACCCAGTACTTC.